These 14 T cell receptor beta chains were sequenced from one sample in a study of cytomegalovirus exposure and HLA in healthy donors. The PCR was carried out with 60 Vbeta primers and 13 Jbeta primers. Sequencing was performed with immunoSEQ multiplex PCR; in TCRdb, only in-frame clones are kept and a portion is missing. This sample has about 94,000 clones, with about 75% found just once. The sequenced sample consisted of PBMCs. These receptors were collected from a man aged 35 to 55 in good health and CMV-seropositive.

The chain uses TRBV7-8 and TRBJ1-2, with TRBD1 identical over 8 bases. The J segment lost 0 bases and the V segment lost 1 base, leaving 7 bases of the junction unmatched. The CDR3 has 17 amino acids. Germline V lookup: CDR1 SGHVS, CDR2 FQNEAQ. The CDR3 DNA sequence: TGTGCCAGCAGCTTAGAAGCGACAGGGGTTTCTAACTATGGCTACACCTTC. Residues: CASSLEATGVSNYGYTF.

V gene TRBV5-1 combines with J gene TRBJ1-2; D gene uncertain. Germline assignment: CDR1 SGHRS and CDR2 YFSETQ. The V end was cut by 0 bases, the J end by 9 bases, with 15 bases between. The CDR3 spans 14 residues. In DNA, the CDR3 is TGCGCCAGCAGCTTGGATGCTGCCCCTACCAGCTACACCTTC. Encoded protein: CASSLDAAPTSYTF.

This clone was seen a handful of times. This sequence joins TRBV29-1 and TRBJ2-1; 7 nucleotides line up with TRBD2. Trimming cost V 6 bases and J 2 bases; bases outside gene matches: 10. The germline gives CDR1 SQVTM, CDR2 ANQGSEA. The CDR3 has 15 residues. The CDR3 DNA reads TGCAGCGTCAAGGAGGCGGGAGTCCCCTACAATGAGCAGTTCTTC. Translating it yields CSVKEAGVPYNEQFF.

This clone has more than one count but fewer than ten. This rearrangement joins TRBV29-1 to TRBJ2-3; possible D gene TRBD2, 6 bases. The germline V gene encodes CDR1 SQVTM and CDR2 ANQGSEA. Trimming cost V 5 bases and J 2 bases, with 17 bases left between them. The CDR3 covers 15 residues. The CDR3 bases are TGCAGCGTTATTAATTCCGGGGGAAACACAGATACGCAGTATTTT. Encoded protein: CSVINSGGNTDTQYF.

The J gene is TRBJ2-1, the V gene TRBV10-1; TRBD2 might be the D (7 bases). In germline, CDR1 is WNHNN, CDR2 SYGVQD (reference sequence). The CDR3 is made up of 13 amino acids. Trimming removed 3 bases at V and 15 bases at J, with 18 bases between. The CDR3 reads CASSDNLAGAGFF. The CDR3 nucleotides are TGCGCCAGCAGTGACAATCTGGCGGGGGCAGGGTTCTTC.

V is TRBV9 and J is TRBJ2-7; 8 bases are a match to TRBD1. Germline CDR1 is SGDLS and CDR2 is YYNGEE. V shed 0 bases and J 6 bases; nucleotides not matched to a gene: 2. The CDR3 loop spans 13 amino acids. The CDR3 region has the DNA TGTGCCAGCAGCGTAGGACAGGGGCCCGAGCAGTACTTC. It codes for CASSVGQGPEQYF.

The chain carries TRBV5-1 and TRBJ2-5, with TRBD2 identical over 11 bases. With the DNA end fitting TRBJ2-7 better, the J assignment may be wrong. Germline CDR1 and CDR2: SGHRS and YFSETQ. The CDR3 extends over 16 amino acids. The CDR3 nucleotides are TGCGCCAGCAGCAGCTCTAGCGGGGGGATCGGTTACGAGCAGTACTTC. Amino acid sequence: CASSSSSGGIGYEQYF.

This CDR3 is CASSPGPSLYGYTF. The CDR3 DNA is TGTGCCAGCTCACCAGGGCCTAGCCTCTATGGCTACACCTTC. V and J are TRBV18 and TRBJ1-2; D is unresolved. The CDR3 runs 14 residues. The V and J ends lost 2 bases and 4 bases respectively, with 11 bases between them. The germline gives CDR1 KGHSH, CDR2 LQKENI.

The chain is built from TRBV5-4 and TRBJ2-3; 9 positions match TRBD1. CDR1 SGHNT and CDR2 YYREEE come from the germline V gene (reference sequence). The V and J ends lost 7 bases and 0 bases, in that order; junction bases with no gene match: 9. This CDR3 contains 16 residues. In nucleotides, the CDR3 is TGTGCCAGCGGGACAGGGAAGGGAAGGAGCACAGATACGCAGTATTTT. Translation gives CASGTGKGRSTDTQYF.

The chain combines TRBV5-1 with TRBJ1-1, with D possibly TRBD1 on 6 matching bases. With 4 bases removed from V and 1 base from J, the gap between germline ends came to 11 bases. The CDR3 has 14 residues. Germline values: CDR1 SGHRS, CDR2 YFSETQ. The CDR3 nucleotides read TGCGCCAGCAGCCCTATACAGGGGAACACTGAAGCTTTCTTT. It encodes CASSPIQGNTEAFF.

This sequence joins TRBV10-1 and TRBJ2-3, with 9 bases identical to TRBD1. This CDR3 is built from 17 residues. Germline-derived CDR1 and CDR2 are WNHNN and SYGVQD (reference sequence). The J segment lost 1 base and the V segment lost 3 bases, leaving 8 bases of the junction unmatched. The CDR3 sequence is CASSDGTGQGGTDTQYF. CDR3 in DNA: TGCGCCAGCAGTGACGGGACAGGGCAAGGCGGCACAGATACGCAGTATTTT.

This rearrangement joins TRBV2 to TRBJ1-2, with TRBD1 as a possible D gene (6 bases). The CDR3 is made up of 14 amino acids. Germline V CDR1 and CDR2: SNHLY, FYNNEI. Trimming pared 1 base from V and 8 bases from J, leaving 14 bases between. CDR3 DNA: TGTGCCAGCAGTGAAGGGGTCCCAGGGGAGGGCTACACCTTC. Protein sequence: CASSEGVPGEGYTF. Filled out from reference TRBV2 and TRBJ1-2, the complete variable domain reads EPEVTQTPSHQVTQMGQEVILRCVPISNHLYFYWYRQILGQKVEFLVSFYNNEISEKSEIFDDQFSVERPDGSNFTLKIRSTKLEDSAMYFCASSEGVPGEGYTFGSGTRLTVV.

The rearrangement links TRBV7-9 to TRBJ1-2, with D possibly being TRBD1 (6 bases). CDR1 is SEHNR, CDR2 FQNEAQ, per germline (reference sequence). The germline V and J ends were trimmed by 3 bases and 8 bases, with 16 bases remaining between them. The CDR3 extends over 14 amino acids. CDR3 nucleotides: TGTGCCAGCAGCTTGACAGGCTACGTCCTGGGCTACACCTTC. Translating gives CASSLTGYVLGYTF.

J is TRBJ2-7 and V is TRBV7-6; 15 nucleotides line up with TRBD2. The germline V gene has CDR1 SGHVS and CDR2 FNYEAQ. Trimming cost V 6 bases and J 6 bases; bases outside gene matches: 9. The CDR3 has 16 residues. The CDR3 sequence is CASSRTSGRASGEQYF. The CDR3 DNA sequence: TGTGCCAGCAGTCGGACTAGCGGGAGGGCCAGCGGCGAGCAGTACTTC.